This TCR beta chain was identified in a study of identical twins. Points from the study as a whole: Models underestimated TCR alpha sharing (out-of-frame) in monozygotic twins. Cord blood's abundant beta clonotypes had fewer insertions, unlike memory repertoires.

The CDR3 consists of 17 residues. The germline gives CDR1 MGHRA, CDR2 YSYEKL. The J segment lost 8 bases and the V segment lost 4 bases, leaving 10 bases of the junction unmatched. As concerns this clonotype: The antigen remains unidentified.

TCRdb redid the calling of the 5' RACE reads with MiXCR, one entry per CDR3 protein. Altogether 1.5 million to 2 million distinct CDR3 sequences are present, more than 30% being singletons, with the ten largest covering 0.25% to 0.3%. Sequencing was done on a sample of cord blood. This receptor was obtained from a newborn girl in good health. The gene calls are TRBV4-1 and TRBJ2-1; 14 bases agree with TRBD2. The CDR3 region has the DNA TGCGCCAGCAGCCGCCCGGGACTAGCGGGGGTAGGGGATGAGCAGTTCTTC. Residues: CASSRPGLAGVGDEQFF.